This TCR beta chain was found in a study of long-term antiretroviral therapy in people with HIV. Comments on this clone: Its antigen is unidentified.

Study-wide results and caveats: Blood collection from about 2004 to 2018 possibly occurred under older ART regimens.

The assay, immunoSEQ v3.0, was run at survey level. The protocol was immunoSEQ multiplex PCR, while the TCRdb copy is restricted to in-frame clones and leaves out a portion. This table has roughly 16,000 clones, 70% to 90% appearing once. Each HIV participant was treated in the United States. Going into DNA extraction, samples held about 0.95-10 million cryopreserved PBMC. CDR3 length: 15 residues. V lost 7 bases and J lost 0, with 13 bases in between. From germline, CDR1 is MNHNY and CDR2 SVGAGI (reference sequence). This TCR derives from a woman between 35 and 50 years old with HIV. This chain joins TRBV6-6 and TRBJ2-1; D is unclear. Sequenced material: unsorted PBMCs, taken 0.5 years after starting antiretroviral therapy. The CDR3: CASTPSPSSYNEQFF. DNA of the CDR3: TGTGCCAGCACTCCATCCCCGAGCTCCTACAATGAGCAGTTCTTC.